This T cell receptor beta chain emerged from a study of blood T cell repertoires in COVID-19. Study-level background: The cDNA or gDNA used as material had been derived from T cells, B-cell-depleted T cells, or PBMCs.

Generated by immunoSEQ multiplex PCR, the TCRdb table keeps only in-frame clones and is missing some. The data contain under 250,000 clones, 70% to 90% of them singletons. The specimen was peripheral blood. The sequence was collected from a woman between 65 and 79 years old with active or convalescent COVID-19.

The CDR3 sequence is CASRPAGTGYNEQFF. The CDR3 nucleotides read TGTGCCAGCAGACCGGCGGGGACAGGGTACAATGAGCAGTTCTTC. V is TRBV9 and J is TRBJ2-1; 9 bases agree with TRBD1. Germline values: CDR1 SGDLS, CDR2 YYNGEE. Losses at the gene ends were 5 bases for V and 4 bases for J; bases not matched to a gene: 7. The CDR3 extends over 15 amino acids.